The 23 T cell receptor beta chains listed next were all sequenced from one sample in a study of blood T cell repertoires in COVID-19. Using immunoSEQ multiplex PCR, the repertoire was profiled, and TCRdb retains in-frame clones only, with some absent. The profile shows some 40,000 clones, around 80% of them singletons. Sequencing was done on a sample of peripheral blood. The receptors were gathered from a man in his sixties or seventies with acute or convalescent COVID-19.

CDR3 nucleotides: TGTGCCAGCAGCTCGCGCGGCCCAGGAAGCGGGGGCACAGATACGCAGTATTTT. It translates to CASSSRGPGSGGTDTQYF. V and J are TRBV5-8 and TRBJ2-3; 7 nucleotides align to TRBD2. Germline CDR1 SGHTS, CDR2 YDEGEE. V was clipped by 3 bases and J by 1 base; unmatched bases: 14. This CDR3 is built from 18 residues.

This clone appeared a few times. This CDR3 is CASSPGWRESSYNEQFF. Here the CDR3 DNA reads TGTGCCAGCAGCCCCGGGTGGCGGGAGAGCTCCTACAATGAGCAGTTCTTC. This chain connects TRBV11-2 to TRBJ2-1; TRBD2 agrees at 7 bases. Germline V lookup: CDR1 SGHAT, CDR2 FQNNGV. The CDR3 runs to 17 residues. V lost 5 bases, J lost 0 bases, and 10 bases stayed unmatched.

CDR3 sequence (DNA): TGTGCCAGCTCACGTTCTGGCAGGGGGAACTACGAGCAGTACTTC. Residues: CASSRSGRGNYEQYF. The chain joins TRBV18 to TRBJ2-7, with 7 positions matching TRBD1. The V gene end was trimmed by 4 bases and the J gene end by 3 bases; junction bases not matched to a gene: 9. Germline-derived CDR1 and CDR2 are KGHSH and LQKENI. The CDR3 is 15 amino acids.

As DNA, the CDR3 is TGTGCCAGCAAGACAGGGAACACGAACACCGGGGAGCTGTTTTTT. This encodes CASKTGNTNTGELFF. The V call is TRBV2, the J call TRBJ2-2, with 7 bases aligning to TRBD1. Per germline, CDR1 SNHLY and CDR2 FYNNEI. The V and J ends lost 7 bases and 0 bases, in that order; junction bases with no gene match: 5. The CDR3 sequence is 15 residues long.

The CDR3 protein is CASSLRLAGGPGETQYF. The DNA of the CDR3 is TGCGCCAGCAGCCTCCGACTAGCGGGGGGGCCGGGCGAGACCCAGTACTTC. This chain links TRBV5-1 with TRBJ2-5; 14 bases map to TRBD2. Germline loops: CDR1 SGHRS, CDR2 YFSETQ. The CDR3 runs 17 residues. V shed 4 bases and J 5 bases; nucleotides not matched to a gene: 10.

This clone was recorded a few times. J is TRBJ1-3 and V is TRBV5-1; possible D gene TRBD1, 5 bases. The CDR3 contains 18 residues. V lost 0 bases and J lost 3, with 19 bases in between. Looked up from germline, CDR1 is SGHRS and CDR2 is YFSETQ. The CDR3 DNA follows: TGCGCCAGCAGCTTGGAGGGAAATTGGGGCAAAAGTGGAAACACCATATATTTT. Its translation: CASSLEGNWGKSGNTIYF.

This rearrangement joins TRBV29-1 to TRBJ2-6; tentatively, D is TRBD2 (5 bases). Germline V gene data show CDR1 as SQVTM and CDR2 as ANQGSEA. Deletions cut 6 bases from V and 0 bases from J, with 15 bases between. The CDR3 totals 16 residues. CDR3: CSVIEGRYSGANVLTF. As DNA, the CDR3 is TGCAGCGTGATAGAGGGCAGATACTCTGGGGCCAACGTCCTGACTTTC.

This chain joins TRBV6-5 and TRBJ2-2, with D perhaps matching TRBD1 (6 bases). The CDR3 contains 15 residues. V was shortened by 6 bases and J by 6 bases, with 17 bases between the two germline ends. CDR1 is MNHEY, CDR2 SVGAGI, per germline. For the CDR3, the DNA is TGTGCCAGCAGCGACGGGCAGGGGTGGGCCGGGGAGCTGTTTTTT. Encoded protein: CASSDGQGWAGELFF.

The chain uses TRBV3-1 (or the pseudogene TRBV3-2) and TRBJ1-2; D is possibly TRBD1 (6 bases). Trimming cost V 6 bases and J 2 bases, with 13 bases left between them. The CDR3 consists of 14 residues. Germline values: CDR1 LGHDT, CDR2 YNNKEL (reference sequence). The CDR3 spells CASSLTGLNYGYTF. DNA for the CDR3: TGTGCCAGCAGTCTCACAGGGTTAAACTATGGCTACACCTTC.

The chain's CDR3 is CASSYPGGTSGRDNEQFF. The CDR3 coding sequence is TGTGCCAGCAGCTACCCCGGAGGGACTAGCGGGAGGGACAATGAGCAGTTCTTC. This rearrangement joins TRBV7-8 to TRBJ2-1, with TRBD2 matching 16 bases. Germline V gives CDR1 SGHVS, CDR2 FQNEAQ. Trimming cost V 4 bases and J 5 bases; bases outside gene matches: 8. The CDR3 runs 18 residues.

This chain uses TRBV2 with TRBJ1-1; TRBD1 might be the D (6 bases). Germline V CDR1 and CDR2: SNHLY, FYNNEI. V was shortened by 6 bases and J by 1 base, with 15 bases between the two germline ends. The length of the CDR3 is 15 residues. CDR3 sequence (DNA): TGTGCCAGCAGGGGCGGAGACAGGCAGAACACTGAAGCTTTCTTT. Its translation: CASRGGDRQNTEAFF.

The chain combines TRBV19 with TRBJ2-5; D might be TRBD1 (6 bases). The CDR3 extends over 16 amino acids. Looked up from germline, CDR1 is LNHDA and CDR2 is SQIVND (reference sequence). V was trimmed by 4 bases and J by 2 bases, leaving 17 bases between them. Written as DNA, the CDR3 is TGTGCCAGTAGTACCCCTCGGCAGGGGCGGCAAGAGACCCAGTACTTC. Translating gives CASSTPRQGRQETQYF.

This chain joins TRBV11-3 and TRBJ1-2; weak D call: TRBD1 (5 bases). This CDR3 comprises 14 residues. V was shortened by 7 bases and J by 4 bases, with 16 bases between the two germline ends. Looked up from germline, CDR1 is SGHNT and CDR2 is YENEEA. The CDR3 DNA reads TGTGCCAGCAACAAGCGGGGGAATTTCTATGGCTACACCTTC. Translated: CASNKRGNFYGYTF.

This clone was counted a few times. The chain links TRBV28 to TRBJ1-5; TRBD1 matches at 12 bases. V gave up 5 bases and J gave up 5 bases; unmatched junction bases: 4. This CDR3 contains 15 residues. CDR1 and CDR2 (germline): MDHEN, SYDVKM. The CDR3 loop is CASSRGQGADQPQHF. Written as DNA, the CDR3 is TGTGCCAGCAGTAGGGGACAGGGGGCGGATCAGCCCCAGCATTTT.

The rearrangement joins TRBV7-2 to TRBJ2-6; 8 bases agree with TRBD1. V dropped 2 bases and J dropped 0; count of bases not matched to a gene: 6. Germline CDR1 SGHTA, CDR2 FQGNSA. This CDR3 has 18 residues. The CDR3 coding sequence is TGTGCCAGCAGCTTAAAGGGACAGGTTGACTCTGGGGCCAACGTCCTGACTTTC. Amino acid sequence: CASSLKGQVDSGANVLTF.

V gene TRBV14 combines with J gene TRBJ1-4; D unresolved. The ends were cut back, 4 bases at V and 8 bases at J, with 17 bases in the middle. The germline gives CDR1 SGHDN, CDR2 FVKESK. This CDR3 spans 15 amino acids. Here the CDR3 reads CASSPLGPIGEKLFF. The CDR3 DNA reads as TGTGCCAGCAGCCCCCTGGGCCCGATCGGAGAAAAACTGTTTTTT.

The chain uses TRBV9 and TRBJ1-4; 8 bases agree with TRBD1. CDR1 is SGDLS and CDR2 is YYNGEE in the germline V gene. After removal of 2 bases from V and 2 bases from J, the junction contained 2 bases not matched to a gene. The CDR3 runs 15 residues. Here the CDR3 reads CASSVRQGTNEKLFF. DNA for the CDR3: TGTGCCAGCAGCGTCAGACAGGGGACTAATGAAAAACTGTTTTTT.

The chain joins TRBV6-5 to TRBJ1-2; tentatively, D is TRBD1 (5 bases). Germline V gene lookup returns CDR1 MNHEY and CDR2 SVGAGI. The V end lost 6 bases, the J end lost 3 bases, and 11 bases lay between the germline ends. CDR3 length equals 13 residues. The CDR3 loop is CASSSGTDYGYTF. CDR3 in DNA: TGTGCCAGCAGCTCCGGGACTGACTATGGCTACACCTTC.

The chain joins TRBV10-1 to TRBJ2-2, with TRBD2 matching 11 bases. The CDR3 spans 18 residues. V gave up 4 bases and J gave up 5 bases; unmatched junction bases: 12. Per the germline V gene, CDR1 is WNHNN and CDR2 is SYGVQD (reference sequence). CDR3 sequence (DNA): TGCGCCAGCAGTGCGGGTGGTAGCGGGAGGGCCTGGACCGGGGAGCTGTTTTTT. This sequence encodes CASSAGGSGRAWTGELFF.

In this sample, this clone turned up once. The chain combines TRBV25-1 with TRBJ1-6; D remains ambiguous. The V gene lost 4 bases and the J gene lost 7 bases, with 11 bases spanning the gap. The germline gives CDR1 MGHDK, CDR2 SYGVNS. This CDR3 comprises 14 residues. Here the CDR3 reads CASSVALVNSPLHF. CDR3 nucleotide sequence: TGTGCCAGCAGTGTAGCACTGGTCAATTCACCCCTCCACTTT.

The chain uses TRBV7-2 and TRBJ1-1; no clear D. V was cut by 1 base and J by 7 bases, with 10 bases left in between. CDR3 length equals 13 residues. Germline CDR1 SGHTA, CDR2 FQGNSA. CDR3 DNA: TGTGCCAGCAGCTTAGACACGGCAGGTGAAGCTTTCTTT. Translated: CASSLDTAGEAFF.

This chain links TRBV30 with TRBJ1-3, with D maybe TRBD1 (5 bases). Looked up from germline, CDR1 is GTSNPN and CDR2 is SVGIG (reference sequence). The CDR3 is made up of 14 amino acids. The V end lost 3 bases, the J end lost 6 bases, and 15 bases lay between the germline ends. CDR3 amino acids: CAWSPIQVLNTIYF. Here the CDR3 DNA reads TGTGCCTGGAGCCCCATACAGGTCCTAAACACCATATATTTT. The variable domain in full, with the rest retrieved from reference TRBV30 and TRBJ1-3, is SQTIHQWPATLVQPVGSPLSLECTVEGTSNPNLYWYRQAAGRGLQLLFYSVGIGQISSEVPQNLSASRPQDRQFILSSKKLLLSDSGFYLCAWSPIQVLNTIYFGEGSWLTVV.

The chain is built from TRBV11-3 and TRBJ2-7; D is perhaps TRBD1 (6 bases). Germline CDR1 SGHNT, CDR2 YENEEA. The CDR3 sequence is 13 residues long. V lost 4 bases and J 3 bases, leaving 10 bases between the germline ends. CDR3 coding DNA: TGTGCCAGCAGCTGGGCAGGGGACTACGAGCAGTACTTC. This gives the protein CASSWAGDYEQYF.